These 2 T cell receptor beta chains came from one sample sequenced in a study of human T cells and chemical hapten exposure. Regarding time point: pre-sensitization, week 0. Stated treatment: therapeutic diphenylcyclopropenone sensitization with weekly scalp DPC. Each CDR3 protein gets one entry after TCRdb re-called the RACE reads with MiXCR. The table lists more than 300,000 distinct CDR3 sequences, 4.5% to 5.5% of them singletons. The sample consisted of whole blood, taken in connection with sensitization to the hapten diphenylcyclopropenone (DPC). The receptor set was obtained from a woman between 18 and 29 years old with alopecia areata. Some clones in this sample may be carry-over from other donors' samples.

Regarding this clonotype: This clone may be a read error of a much larger clone one base away. The J gene is TRBJ2-3, the V gene TRBV18; D unresolved. Germline CDR1 is KGHSH and CDR2 is LQKENI. The CDR3 spans 15 residues. This CDR3 is CASSPRRSATETQYF. CDR3 bases: TGTGCCAGCTCACCACGCCGATCCGCCACAGAAACGCAGTATTTT. Full variable domain (outside the CDR3, taken from reference TRBV18 and TRBJ2-3): NAGVMQNPRHLVRRRGQEARLRCSPMKGHSHVYWYRQLPEEGLKFMVYLQKENIIDESGMPKERFSAEFPKEGPSILRIQQVVRGDSAAYFCASSPRRSATETQYFGPGTRLTVL.

As for this clonotype: Possible read error: a much larger clone is one base away. This rearrangement joins TRBV6-5 to TRBJ1-6, with D possibly being TRBD1 (5 bases). Germline V gene lookup returns CDR1 MNHEY and CDR2 SVGAGI. CDR3 length equals 18 residues. This CDR3 reads CTSSYPPATGYPRSPLHF. CDR3 sequence (DNA): TGTACCAGCAGTTACCCTCCCGCTACAGGTTACCCGCGTTCACCCCTCCACTTT.